This record concerns one T cell receptor (beta chain) sequence. Its matching antigen is unknown. The source of the sample is a study of shared clonotypes between healthy human individuals. Study conclusions and caveats: Generation probabilities of non-shared clonotypes were lower (relative to those shared by all four donors). Memory subsets generally showed smaller estimated richness than naive subsets did.

The deep-level immunoSEQ assay was used. Sequencing used immunoSEQ multiplex PCR; TCRdb keeps in-frame clones, though not all of them. The table lists hundreds of thousands of clones, approximately 95% of them singletons, with approximately 0.11% in the top ten. Naive CD8 cells, CD45RO-negative and positively selected for CCR7, excluded terminally differentiated effector memory CD45RA+ cells. This TCR was recovered from a woman in her twenties or thirties in good health. The sample comprised naive CD8+ T cells sorted from blood.

CDR3 protein: CASSFQSGRPYEQYF. CDR3 sequence (DNA): TGCGCCAGCAGCTTTCAAAGCGGGAGGCCATACGAGCAGTACTTC. The chain joins TRBV5-1 to TRBJ2-7, with 9 bases lining up with TRBD2. Germline lookup yields CDR1 SGHRS and CDR2 YFSETQ. V dropped 2 bases and J dropped 4; count of bases not matched to a gene: 7. The CDR3 contains 15 residues.